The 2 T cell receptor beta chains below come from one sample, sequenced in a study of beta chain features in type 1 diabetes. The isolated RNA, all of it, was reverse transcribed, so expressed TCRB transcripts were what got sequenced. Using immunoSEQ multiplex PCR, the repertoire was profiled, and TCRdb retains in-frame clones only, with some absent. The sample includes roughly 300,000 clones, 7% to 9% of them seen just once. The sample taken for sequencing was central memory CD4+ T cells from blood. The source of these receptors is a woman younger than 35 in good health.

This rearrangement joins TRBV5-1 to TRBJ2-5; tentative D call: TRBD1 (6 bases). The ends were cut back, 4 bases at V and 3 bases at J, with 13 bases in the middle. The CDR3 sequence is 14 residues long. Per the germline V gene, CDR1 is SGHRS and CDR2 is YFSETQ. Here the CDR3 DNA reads TGCGCCAGCAGCGGCCGTCCAGGGGAAGAGACCCAGTACTTC. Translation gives CASSGRPGEETQYF. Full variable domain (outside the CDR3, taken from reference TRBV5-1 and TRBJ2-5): KAGVTQTPRYLIKTRGQQVTLSCSPISGHRSVSWYQQTPGQGLQFLFEYFSETQRNKGNFPGRFSGRQFSNSRSEMNVSTLELGDSALYLCASSGRPGEETQYFGPGTRLLVL.

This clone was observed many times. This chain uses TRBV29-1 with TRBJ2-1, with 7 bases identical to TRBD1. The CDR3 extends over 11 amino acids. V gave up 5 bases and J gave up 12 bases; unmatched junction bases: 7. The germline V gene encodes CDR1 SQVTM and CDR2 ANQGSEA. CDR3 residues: CSVNPGQRQFF. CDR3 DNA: TGCAGCGTTAATCCGGGACAGCGGCAGTTCTTC.